These T cell receptor beta chains were read from a single sample in a study of T cell repertoires in cytomegalovirus infection. TCRdb fed the reads into MiXCR, producing one record per CDR3 protein. This sample has approximately 290,000 distinct CDR3 sequences; 25% occur once, and the top ten carry roughly 14%. Material: PBMCs. Receptors were obtained from a human donor in good health (CMV status not recorded). Some clones in this sample may be carry-over from other donors' samples. Both conserved end residues are part of each CDR3. A D gene is named only where the DNA matches it firmly. Clone size is given for some rows only: seen once, a few or many times, or a class if the clone is expanded.

d_call j_call clone_size v_call cdr3_aa cdr3_nt
TRBD1 TRBJ1-2 . TRBV20-1 CSANRDSNYGYTF TGCAGTGCTAACCGGGACAGTAACTATGGCTACACCTTC
TRBD1 TRBJ2-2 . TRBV20-1 CSGRQGTNTGELFF TGCAGTGGTAGACAGGGAACGAACACCGGGGAGCTGTTTTTT
. TRBJ2-3 . TRBV12-3/TRBV12-4 CASSLEDGSLDDTQYF TGTGCCAGCAGTTTAGAGGACGGGAGCCTCGACGATACGCAGTATTTT
. TRBJ1-4 . TRBV29-1 CSVLGRSNEKLFF TGCAGCGTCCTGGGGAGGTCTAATGAAAAACTGTTTTTT
. TRBJ1-1 many TRBV7-6 CASSSLINTEAFF TGTGCCAGCAGCTCCCTAATCAACACTGAAGCTTTCTTT
. TRBJ1-5 . TRBV6-5 CASSWIQNQPQHF TGTGCCAGCAGTTGGATTCAGAATCAGCCCCAGCATTTT
. TRBJ1-3 few TRBV4-1 CASSQGPSGNTIYF TGCGCCAGCAGCCAGGGTCCCTCTGGAAACACCATATATTTT
TRBD1 TRBJ2-1 . TRBV7-6 CASSFRTGALSSYNEQFF TGTGCCAGCAGCTTCCGGACAGGGGCGCTTTCCTCCTACAATGAGCAGTTCTTC
. TRBJ2-7 few TRBV25-1 CASSPSPLEQYF TGTGCCAGCAGTCCCAGCCCCCTCGAGCAGTACTTC
. TRBJ1-2 few TRBV24-1 CATSDLPGSGYTF TGTGCCACCAGTGATTTGCCGGGCAGTGGCTACACCTTC
. TRBJ1-1 few TRBV6-4 CASSVEAYTEAFF TGTGCCAGCAGTGTGGAGGCCTACACTGAAGCTTTCTTT
TRBD1 TRBJ2-1 . TRBV25-1 CASSLQGPDEQFF TGTGCCAGCAGCTTACAGGGGCCCGATGAGCAGTTCTTC
TRBD2 TRBJ2-1 . TRBV27 CASSLGGTRTNEQFF TGTGCCAGCAGTTTAGGTGGGACTAGAACCAATGAGCAGTTCTTC
. TRBJ1-5 . TRBV4-1 CASSQDMRSQGSRPQHF TGCGCCAGCAGCCAAGACATGCGGTCGCAGGGATCTCGGCCCCAGCATTTT
. TRBJ2-5 few TRBV6-2/TRBV6-3 CASSYYRRGTQYF TGTGCCAGCAGTTACTACCGGAGGGGGACCCAGTACTTC
TRBD1 TRBJ2-7 . TRBV20-1 CSARAADRGLYEQYF TGCAGTGCTAGAGCCGCGGACAGGGGGCTCTACGAGCAGTACTTC
. TRBJ2-6 . TRBV7-3 CASSGDGANVLTF TGTGCCAGCAGCGGGGATGGGGCCAACGTCCTGACTTTC
TRBD1 TRBJ2-7 . TRBV7-9 CASSLTGYTYEQYF TGTGCCAGCAGCCTGACAGGGTATACCTACGAGCAGTACTTC
. TRBJ1-5 many TRBV7-8 CASSLVRSEPQHF TGTGCCAGCAGCTTAGTACGGAGTGAGCCCCAGCATTTT
. TRBJ1-6 many TRBV6-1 CASSERWDSPLHF TGTGCCAGCAGTGAACGCTGGGACTCACCCCTCCACTTT
TRBD1 TRBJ2-5 few TRBV12-3/TRBV12-4 CASRSTGGRETQYF TGTGCCAGCAGATCGACAGGGGGCCGAGAGACCCAGTACTTC
. TRBJ2-1 . TRBV2 CASTEGGRTNEQFF TGTGCCAGCACCGAAGGGGGACGGACCAATGAGCAGTTCTTC
. TRBJ2-1 few TRBV29-1 CSVVGGTYNEQFF TGCAGCGTTGTAGGTGGGACGTACAATGAGCAGTTCTTC
. TRBJ1-1 few TRBV4-1 CASSRGAGEAFF TGCGCCAGCAGCCGCGGGGCAGGTGAAGCTTTCTTT
. TRBJ2-1 few TRBV28 CASSLGVQGGPYNEQFF TGTGCCAGCAGTTTAGGGGTCCAGGGAGGCCCTTACAATGAGCAGTTCTTC
. TRBJ1-5 . TRBV30 CACSSNSNQPQHF TGTGCCTGTTCCTCGAATAGCAATCAGCCCCAGCATTTT
TRBD1 TRBJ1-5 . TRBV28 CASGSSGQGWDQPQHF TGTGCCAGCGGGTCCTCGGGACAGGGTTGGGATCAGCCCCAGCATTTT
TRBD1 TRBJ1-5 few TRBV6-2/TRBV6-3 CASSYLAGGNQPQHF TGTGCCAGCAGTTACTTGGCAGGGGGAAATCAGCCCCAGCATTTT
TRBD2 TRBJ2-5 few TRBV10-3 CAIRDHRTSGQETQYF TGTGCCATCAGGGATCACAGGACTAGCGGACAAGAGACCCAGTACTTC
. TRBJ1-5 many TRBV4-1 CASSQTGSGGYQPQHF TGCGCCAGCAGCCAGACCGGGTCGGGAGGTTATCAGCCCCAGCATTTT
TRBD2 TRBJ2-1 many TRBV28 CASSSGLAGWYNEQFF TGTGCCAGCAGTTCCGGACTAGCGGGATGGTACAATGAGCAGTTCTTC
. TRBJ1-5 . TRBV28 CASSFRGGRDQPQHF TGTGCCAGCAGTTTTCGGGGGGGCCGTGATCAGCCCCAGCATTTT
. TRBJ1-5 . TRBV2 CASSEARNSNQPQHF TGTGCCAGCAGTGAAGCCAGGAATAGCAATCAGCCCCAGCATTTT
. TRBJ2-3 few TRBV27 CASEVPGTHKSTDTQYF TGTGCCAGCGAGGTCCCCGGGACACACAAAAGCACAGATACGCAGTATTTT
. TRBJ2-5 few TRBV7-9 CASSLTVQLQETQYF TGTGCCAGCAGCCTTACGGTGCAGCTCCAAGAGACCCAGTACTTC
. TRBJ2-2 . TRBV29-1 CSVEWPNTGELFF TGCAGCGTTGAGTGGCCGAACACCGGGGAGCTGTTTTTT
. TRBJ2-3 . TRBV14 CASSSQGVGTDTQYF TGTGCCAGCAGCTCCCAAGGCGTCGGCACAGATACGCAGTATTTT
. TRBJ2-5 . TRBV6-2/TRBV6-3 CAREMGGETQYF TGTGCCCGCGAGATGGGCGGCGAGACCCAGTACTTC